The 15 T cell receptor beta chains below were found in one sample sequenced in a study of T-cell reconstitution after alpha-beta-depleted transplantation in children. Researchers prepared the TCRbeta library using unique molecular identifiers, the study reports. TCRdb independently ran MiXCR on the PCR reads; one entry per CDR3 protein. The sample has about 490,000 distinct CDR3 sequences, approximately 10% seen once. The sequencing here drew on PBMCs, taken before TCRalphabeta/CD19-depleted stem cell transplant. These receptors were collected from a child aged 2-15 years with inherited bone marrow failure, due to receive a stem cell transplant.

This clonotype was seen at least ten times. The chain is built from TRBV5-1 and TRBJ2-3; D not certain. The V gene's germline CDR1 is SGHRS and CDR2 YFSETQ. The ends were cut back, 0 bases at V and 0 bases at J, with 5 bases in the middle. The CDR3 has 14 residues. The CDR3 loop reads CASSLDTSTDTQYF. CDR3 nucleotides: TGCGCCAGCAGCTTGGACACCAGCACAGATACGCAGTATTTT.

The V gene is TRBV5-4, the J gene TRBJ1-2; D may be TRBD1 (6 bases). Trimming removed 3 bases from V and 2 bases from J, with 23 bases in between. The germline gives CDR1 SGHNT, CDR2 YYREEE (reference sequence). CDR3 size: 18 residues. As DNA, the CDR3 is TGTGCCAGCAGCTCTCATGGGGGGCCCCGGCATGGGAACTATGGCTACACCTTC. It yields the protein CASSSHGGPRHGNYGYTF.

This clonotype was picked up many times. J is TRBJ2-5 and V is TRBV11-2; D gene unclear. The CDR3 runs 15 residues. Germline V gene data show CDR1 as SGHAT and CDR2 as FQNNGV. V shed 3 bases and J shed 2 bases, with 13 bases lying between them. CDR3 DNA: TGTGCCAGCAGCTTTACAAGGCGAGGACAAGAGACCCAGTACTTC. This gives the protein CASSFTRRGQETQYF.

V usage is TRBV28 and J usage is TRBJ2-1; possible D gene TRBD1, 5 bases. V dropped 2 bases and J dropped 6 bases, with 14 bases sitting between them. CDR3 length: 15 amino acids. CDR1 MDHEN and CDR2 SYDVKM come from the germline V gene. The chain's CDR3 is CASSLGHTFSNEQFF. The CDR3 DNA follows: TGTGCCAGCAGTTTAGGACACACATTTTCCAATGAGCAGTTCTTC.

The chain employs TRBV7-9 and TRBJ1-6, with a tentative D call TRBD1 (5 bases). Germline V lookup: CDR1 SEHNR, CDR2 FQNEAQ (reference sequence). Between the trimmed V and J ends, which lost 5 bases and 8 bases, there was a span of 16 bases. This CDR3 is built from 15 residues. The CDR3 is CASSRSAGYDSPLHF. CDR3 coding DNA: TGTGCCAGCAGCCGTTCGGCAGGGTACGATTCACCCCTCCACTTT.

Many counts were recorded for this clonotype. The gene calls are TRBV21-1 and TRBJ2-7; the tabulated D call, TRBD2, remains unverified against the DNA. TRBV21-1 is a listed pseudogene. The CDR3 is made up of 14 amino acids. The CDR3 is CASSKARPLYEQYF. CDR3 coding DNA: TGTGCCAGCAGCAAAGCTAGGCCCCTCTACGAGCAGTACTTC.

Ten or more counts support this clonotype. The rearrangement joins TRBV4-1 to TRBJ2-1, with a weak D call TRBD1 (5 bases). The CDR3 is 17 residues long. The V gene lost 0 bases and the J gene lost 0 bases, with 12 bases spanning the gap. Germline CDR1 reads MGHRA; CDR2 reads YSYEKL. CDR3 loop: CASSQDETASSYNEQFF. In DNA form, the CDR3 reads TGCGCCAGCAGCCAAGATGAGACAGCCAGCTCCTACAATGAGCAGTTCTTC.

Only a few counts were recorded for this clonotype. The chain employs TRBV6-5 and TRBJ2-7, with TRBD2 matching over 11 bases. The germline V gene encodes CDR1 MNHEY and CDR2 SVGAGI. V lost 4 bases, J lost 5 bases, and 7 bases stayed unmatched. The CDR3 length is 15 residues. The CDR3 loop reads CASSLLAGGPDEQYF. The CDR3 DNA follows: TGTGCCAGCAGTTTATTAGCGGGAGGGCCTGACGAGCAGTACTTC.

There are many counts of this clonotype. This chain connects TRBV12-3 or TRBV12-4 to TRBJ2-7, with D perhaps TRBD2 (6 bases). V lost 4 bases and J lost 1, with 11 bases in between. CDR3 size: 14 residues. CDR3 sequence reads: CASSSGTPSYEQYF. CDR3 sequence (DNA): TGTGCCAGCAGTTCCGGGACTCCTTCCTACGAGCAGTACTTC.

This clonotype was seen many times. The chain combines TRBV2 with TRBJ2-5, with D tentatively TRBD2 (6 bases). Deletions cut 2 bases from V and 4 bases from J, with 11 bases between. The CDR3 length is 14 residues. Germline V lookup: CDR1 SNHLY, CDR2 FYNNEI. CDR3 sequence: CASSEIGGRETQYF. CDR3 bases: TGTGCCAGCAGTGAAATTGGAGGGCGAGAGACCCAGTACTTC. The full variable domain, in which reference TRBV2 and TRBJ2-5 provide the parts outside the CDR3, is EPEVTQTPSHQVTQMGQEVILRCVPISNHLYFYWYRQILGQKVEFLVSFYNNEISEKSEIFDDQFSVERPDGSNFTLKIRSTKLEDSAMYFCASSEIGGRETQYFGPGTRLLVL.

A remark on this clonotype: This may be a read error, as it is one base from a much larger clone. The chain links TRBV20-1 to TRBJ2-5, with 11 nucleotides matching TRBD2. The CDR3 has 13 amino acids. V was pared by 8 bases and J by 4 bases, with 6 bases of the junction left unmatched. Germline V gene lookup returns CDR1 DFQATT and CDR2 SNEGSKA (reference sequence). The CDR3 bases are TGCAGTTCCCTACTAGCGGGAGCAGAGACCCAGTACTTC. Translated, it gives CSSLLAGAETQYF.

This clonotype has a handful of counts. This chain uses TRBV20-1 with TRBJ2-3; no reliable D call. V was pared by 5 bases and J by 5 bases, with 14 bases between. Germline V gives CDR1 DFQATT, CDR2 SNEGSKA (reference sequence). The CDR3 spans 13 residues. CDR3 loop: CSASHQHLDTQYF. The CDR3 DNA reads TGCAGTGCTTCCCATCAACATTTAGATACGCAGTATTTT.

This clonotype rates as medium-sized. The chain joins TRBV20-1 to TRBJ2-7; 11 nucleotides agree with TRBD1. V gave up 5 bases and J gave up 3 bases; unmatched junction bases: 3. CDR3 length: 13 amino acids. The germline V gene encodes CDR1 DFQATT and CDR2 SNEGSKA (reference sequence). The CDR3 loop is CSAPGQGDYEQYF. The CDR3 nucleotides read TGCAGTGCTCCGGGACAGGGGGACTACGAGCAGTACTTC.

This clonotype was seen at least ten times. The rearrangement links TRBV6-5 to TRBJ2-1; 8 bases match TRBD2. CDR1 and CDR2 from the germline V gene are MNHEY and SVGAGI. The CDR3 has 16 residues. Unmatched junction bases numbered 13, after V lost 4 bases and J lost 8 bases. CDR3: CASSSLGSGSDHEQFF. The CDR3 DNA is TGTGCCAGCAGTTCTCTGGGGAGCGGGAGCGACCATGAGCAGTTCTTC.

This clonotype has only a few counts. This chain uses TRBV5-5 with TRBJ2-7; D perhaps matches TRBD2 (5 bases). In germline, CDR1 is SGHKS, CDR2 YYEKEE (reference sequence). The CDR3 loop spans 12 amino acids. Trimming removed 3 bases from V and 5 bases from J, with 9 bases in between. The CDR3 loop reads CASSSDGDEQYF. CDR3 DNA: TGTGCCAGCAGCTCGGACGGGGACGAGCAGTACTTC.